Shown below are 21 T cell receptor beta chains from a single sample sequenced in a study of shared clonotypes between healthy human individuals. Libraries were prepared by immunoSEQ multiplex PCR; TCRdb keeps only in-frame clonotypes and omits some of them. The data hold roughly 2.2 million clones, with 80% to 95% observed a single time. What was sequenced was naive CD4+ T cells from PBMCs. Subset here: CD45RA+ positively selected. The receptors here all came from a young man in good health. Some clones in this sample may be carry-over from other donors' samples.

Note on this clone: This sample also contains other DNA sequences that code for the same CDR3. The chain uses TRBV18 and TRBJ1-1; a weak D match, TRBD1 (5 bases). From germline, CDR1 is KGHSH and CDR2 LQKENI. V was shortened by 3 bases and J by 3 bases, with 8 bases between the two germline ends. This CDR3 region has 13 residues. The CDR3 nucleotides read TGTGCCAGCTCACCGAGCAGGGACACTGAAGCTTTCTTT. This sequence encodes CASSPSRDTEAFF.

This chain links TRBV7-9 with TRBJ2-1, with 11 bases matching TRBD2. The CDR3 is 18 residues long. V dropped 1 base and J dropped 4; count of bases not matched to a gene: 9. Per the germline V gene, CDR1 is SEHNR and CDR2 is FQNEAQ (reference sequence). CDR3 loop: CASSLVRGGLAAYNEQFF. The DNA of the CDR3 is TGTGCCAGCAGCTTAGTACGGGGGGGACTAGCGGCATACAATGAGCAGTTCTTC. The complete variable domain, with remaining parts taken from reference TRBV7-9 and TRBJ2-1, reads DTGVSQNPRHKITKRGQNVTFRCDPISEHNRLYWYRQTLGQGPEFLTYFQNEAQLEKSRLLSDRFSAERPKGSFSTLEIQRTEQGDSAMYLCASSLVRGGLAAYNEQFFGPGTRLTVL.

V gene TRBV30 combines with J gene TRBJ1-6; TRBD1 matches 8 bases. The CDR3 consists of 16 residues. Trimming took 2 bases from V and 5 from J; bases not matched to a gene: 8. Per germline, CDR1 GTSNPN and CDR2 SVGIG (reference sequence). The CDR3 here is CAWSLTGAPNNSPLHF. The CDR3 nucleotides read TGTGCCTGGAGTCTGACAGGGGCTCCTAATAATTCACCCCTCCACTTT.

V is TRBV5-1 and J is TRBJ1-4; D is undetermined. The CDR3 length is 16 residues. Trimming took 0 bases from V and 5 from J, leaving 14 bases between them. The germline V gene has CDR1 SGHRS and CDR2 YFSETQ. The CDR3 loop reads CASSLALGYENEKLFF. The CDR3 DNA reads as TGCGCCAGCAGCTTGGCTCTAGGGTATGAGAATGAAAAACTGTTTTTT.

The chain is built from TRBV5-6 and TRBJ1-2, with a possible D match to TRBD1 (6 bases). V lost 3 bases and J 4 bases, leaving 16 bases between the germline ends. This CDR3 region has 15 residues. CDR1 and CDR2 (germline): SGHDT, YYEEEE. CDR3 protein: CASSSTRQAGYGYTF. The CDR3 bases are TGTGCCAGCAGCTCGACTCGACAGGCAGGCTATGGCTACACCTTC.

The chain carries TRBV4-2 and TRBJ2-1; 7 nucleotides match TRBD2. The V gene end was trimmed by 3 bases and the J gene end by 5 bases; junction bases not matched to a gene: 13. Germline-derived CDR1 and CDR2 are LGHNA and YNFKEQ. The CDR3 spans 17 residues. CDR3 sequence (DNA): TGTGCCAGCAGCCAGGCCGCGGGGGTTCGACCTCACAATGAGCAGTTCTTC. This sequence encodes CASSQAAGVRPHNEQFF.

This chain joins TRBV30 and TRBJ1-2; D remains ambiguous. Trimming shortened V by 0 bases and J by 6 bases, and 11 bases separated the two germline ends. This CDR3 comprises 13 residues. Germline V gene sequence: CDR1 GTSNPN, CDR2 SVGIG (reference sequence). As DNA, the CDR3 is TGTGCCTGGAGTGTACCTGCCACGGATGGCTACACCTTC. Its protein is CAWSVPATDGYTF. Full variable domain (outside the CDR3, taken from reference TRBV30 and TRBJ1-2): SQTIHQWPATLVQPVGSPLSLECTVEGTSNPNLYWYRQAAGRGLQLLFYSVGIGQISSEVPQNLSASRPQDRQFILSSKKLLLSDSGFYLCAWSVPATDGYTFGSGTRLTVV.

This chain uses TRBV6-6 with TRBJ1-5; D is perhaps TRBD1 (5 bases). In germline, CDR1 is MNHNY, CDR2 SVGAGI (reference sequence). The CDR3 is made up of 12 amino acids. The germline V and J ends were trimmed by 8 bases and 6 bases, with 11 bases remaining between them. The CDR3 sequence: CASGGNGQPQHF. DNA for the CDR3: TGTGCCAGCGGGGGAAATGGTCAGCCCCAGCATTTT.

The chain couples TRBV6-4 to TRBJ2-1, with TRBD1 identical over 7 bases. CDR3 length: 11 amino acids. V was clipped by 5 bases and J by 12 bases; unmatched bases: 4. Germline values: CDR1 MRHNA, CDR2 SNTAGT. The CDR3 loop is CASSQGQTQFF. In nucleotides, the CDR3 is TGTGCCAGCAGTCAGGGACAGACGCAGTTCTTC.

The chain has TRBV5-1 and TRBJ1-4; 7 bases fit TRBD1. CDR3 length: 13 amino acids. The V gene's germline CDR1 is SGHRS and CDR2 YFSETQ. V gave up 3 bases and J gave up 8 bases; unmatched junction bases: 4. The CDR3: CASSSDRVEKLFF. The CDR3 DNA reads TGCGCCAGCAGCTCAGACAGGGTCGAAAAACTGTTTTTT.

This chain joins TRBV7-2 and TRBJ2-7; TRBD1 matches at 7 bases. The germline CDR1 and CDR2 sequences are SGHTA and FQGNSA. Trimming took 5 bases from V and 6 from J; bases not matched to a gene: 7. The CDR3 runs to 13 residues. The CDR3 spells CASSVTGMGEQYF. CDR3 bases: TGTGCCAGCAGCGTGACAGGGATGGGCGAGCAGTACTTC.

This clone was found a few times. V is TRBV4-2 and J is TRBJ1-4; 7 nucleotides match TRBD1. V lost 4 bases and J lost 5; bases outside the gene matches: 13. Germline lookup yields CDR1 LGHNA and CDR2 YNFKEQ. There are 17 residues in the CDR3. The CDR3 coding sequence is TGTGCCAGCAGCCCGGGGGCTCCGGGACAGTCGAATGAAAAACTGTTTTTT. Residues: CASSPGAPGQSNEKLFF.

Points on this clone: This sample includes further DNA sequences coding for the same CDR3. The chain employs TRBV6-6 and TRBJ2-1; 9 bases fit TRBD2. CDR1 is MNHNY, CDR2 SVGAGI, per germline (reference sequence). The trim removed 1 base at V and 7 bases at J, leaving 5 bases unmatched. This CDR3 has 15 residues. The CDR3 protein is CASSYWRTSENEQFF. The CDR3 DNA sequence: TGTGCCAGCAGTTACTGGCGGACTAGCGAAAATGAGCAGTTCTTC.

The table lists this clone with a count of one. One junction end disagrees with the germline gene, perhaps due to a read error. The gene calls are TRBV7-2 and TRBJ2-5; possible D gene TRBD1, 5 bases. The CDR3 covers 13 residues. Germline CDR1 and CDR2: SGHTA and FQGNSA. The CDR3: CASSLQQEDTQYF. DNA for the CDR3: TGTGCCAGCAGCTTACAACAGGAAGATACCCAGTACTTC.

This clone was picked up one time. The chain links TRBV28 to TRBJ2-5; weak D call: TRBD2 (6 bases). Deletions cut 5 bases from V and 4 bases from J, with 20 bases between. The germline V gene encodes CDR1 MDHEN and CDR2 SYDVKM. This CDR3 contains 16 residues. The CDR3 nucleotides are TGTGCCAGCAGTCCCCTACGGGGGAGGCGAGGAGAGACCCAGTACTTC. This codes for CASSPLRGRRGETQYF.

Concerning this clone: This CDR3 is also generated by other DNA sequences in the sample. The rearrangement uses TRBV6-6 and TRBJ2-3; D is tentatively TRBD1 or TRBD2 (5 bases each). This CDR3 has 14 amino acids. Germline V lookup: CDR1 MNHNY, CDR2 SVGAGI (reference sequence). Trimming took off 0 bases at V and 4 bases at J, with 8 bases between the two ends. This CDR3 reads CASSYSRGADTQYF. CDR3 bases: TGTGCCAGCAGTTACTCTCGAGGGGCAGATACGCAGTATTTT.

This chain connects TRBV4-1 to TRBJ1-1, with TRBD1 matching 7 bases. V was clipped by 4 bases and J by 3 bases; unmatched bases: 8. The germline gives CDR1 MGHRA, CDR2 YSYEKL. There are 15 residues in the CDR3. The CDR3, as DNA: TGCGCCAGCAGCCGCCAGGGGGTTGGTGACACTGAAGCTTTCTTT. Translated: CASSRQGVGDTEAFF.

As for this clone: Other DNA sequences of this sample code for an identical CDR3. The chain is built from TRBV19 and TRBJ2-3; TRBD1 is a possible D gene (5 bases). Trimming took 1 base from V and 4 from J, leaving 9 bases between them. The germline V gene has CDR1 LNHDA and CDR2 SQIVND (reference sequence). CDR3 size: 14 residues. The CDR3 loop is CASSIGGRADTQYF. The CDR3, as DNA: TGTGCCAGTAGTATAGGCGGCAGGGCAGATACGCAGTATTTT. The full variable domain, in which reference TRBV19 and TRBJ2-3 provide the parts outside the CDR3, is DGGITQSPKYLFRKEGQNVTLSCEQNLNHDAMYWYRQDPGQGLRLIYYSQIVNDFQKGDIAEGYSVSREKKESFPLTVTSAQKNPTAFYLCASSIGGRADTQYFGPGTRLTVL.

The chain recombines TRBV6-5 with TRBJ2-7; the D call may be TRBD1 or TRBD2 (5 bases each). Germline assignment: CDR1 MNHEY and CDR2 SVGAGI. The CDR3 totals 14 residues. V lost 8 bases and J lost 0, with 14 bases in between. The CDR3 is CASQRDRSSYEQYF. The DNA of the CDR3 is TGTGCCAGCCAGAGGGACCGGAGCTCCTACGAGCAGTACTTC.

The CDR3 DNA follows: TGCGCCAGCAGCTTGGGACTATCCACCTACGAGCAGTACTTC. This codes for CASSLGLSTYEQYF. The chain has TRBV5-1 and TRBJ2-7; the D gene is possibly TRBD2 (5 bases). CDR1 is SGHRS and CDR2 is YFSETQ in the germline V gene. V shed 0 bases and J shed 2 bases, with 9 bases lying between them. The CDR3 contains 14 residues.

V usage is TRBV7-3 and J usage is TRBJ2-2, with 9 bases lining up with TRBD2. Trimming took 2 bases from V and 0 from J; bases not matched to a gene: 4. The CDR3 has 17 residues. Germline lookup yields CDR1 SGHTA and CDR2 FQGTGA. The CDR3 sequence: CASSLRVAGANTGELFF. The CDR3 nucleotides are TGTGCCAGCAGCTTACGCGTAGCGGGAGCGAACACCGGGGAGCTGTTTTTT.